This TCR beta chain was sequenced during a study of blood T cell repertoires in COVID-19. Per the study methods: Estimates of nucleated cell counts were drawn from the amplification of reference gene primers. Repertoires were generated with immunoSEQ multiplex PCR, while TCRdb's copy carries only in-frame clones and drops some. V, J and clone size derive from that table, while D and trimming were established from the DNA sequence. Here the sample spans about 240,000 clones, roughly 89% being singletons. This clone occurred a few times. This TCR derives from a woman in her twenties or thirties with acute COVID-19. The sequencing input was PBMCs or T cells enriched from blood (not recorded which).

The CDR3 DNA reads TGTGCCAGCAGCCCTCACGCGGGGTGGGGTGAAAAACTGTTTTTT. Its translation: CASSPHAGWGEKLFF. The chain combines TRBV11-2 with TRBJ1-4, with D unclear. Germline CDR1 is SGHAT and CDR2 is FQNNGV. This CDR3 region has 15 residues. Trimming cost V 5 bases and J 7 bases, with 17 bases left between them.